The 23 T cell receptor beta chains reported below all come from one sample, sequenced in a study of CD8+CD57+ T cells in acquired aplastic anemia. CDR3 and TCR beta VDJ profiling relied on a genomic DNA template. TCRdb called the reads again in MiXCR, with one record for every CDR3 protein. The table includes approximately 170,000 distinct CDR3 sequences, around half detected once. Material: sorted CD4+, CD8+, or CD8+CD57+ T cells (not recorded which) from PBMCs. The origin of the receptors is a human donor in good health, serving as a control.

Of note for this clonotype: A clone one base away is much larger, so this may be a read error. The rearrangement uses TRBV10-3 and TRBJ2-2, with D tentatively TRBD1 (6 bases). This CDR3 has 13 residues. CDR1 and CDR2 (germline): ENHRY, SYGVKD. The germline V and J ends were trimmed by 7 bases and 1 base, with 7 bases remaining between them. The CDR3 DNA reads as TGTGCCATCAAGGACAGGAACACCGGGGAGCTGTTTTTT. This translates into CAIKDRNTGELFF.

The rearrangement joins TRBV4-3 to TRBJ1-2; 11 bases are a match to TRBD1. The J segment lost 2 bases and the V segment lost 3 bases, leaving 8 bases of the junction unmatched. Germline assignment: CDR1 LGHNA and CDR2 YSLEER. The CDR3 runs to 17 residues. CDR3 loop: CASSQAHGQGANYGYTF. CDR3 sequence (DNA): TGCGCCAGCAGCCAGGCCCATGGACAGGGGGCGAACTATGGCTACACCTTC.

The chain links TRBV5-5 to TRBJ1-2; D not certain. V gave up 4 bases and J gave up 5 bases, with 12 bases separating them. This CDR3 comprises 13 residues. Germline loops: CDR1 SGHKS, CDR2 YYEKEE (reference sequence). CDR3 in amino acids: CASSLEVGYGYTF. CDR3 coding DNA: TGTGCCAGCAGCCTCGAGGTGGGTTATGGCTACACCTTC.

The rearrangement joins TRBV9 to TRBJ2-7; D could derive from TRBD1 or TRBD2 (6 bases each). Trimming left V 0 bases short and J 3 bases short, with 13 bases between. CDR3 length equals 15 residues. Germline V gene lookup returns CDR1 SGDLS and CDR2 YYNGEE. The CDR3 DNA is TGTGCCAGCAGCGTAGGGGGGGCCGGGTACTACGAGCAGTACTTC. This sequence encodes CASSVGGAGYYEQYF.

This clonotype was seen repeatedly, ten times or more. The chain uses TRBV20-1 and TRBJ2-5; the match to TRBD1 covers 7 bases. Germline V gene data show CDR1 as DFQATT and CDR2 as SNEGSKA (reference sequence). CDR3 length: 13 residues. Unmatched junction bases numbered 5, after V lost 2 bases and J lost 5 bases. The CDR3 spells CSARSTGTETQYF. The CDR3 DNA is TGCAGTGCTAGATCGACAGGGACGGAGACCCAGTACTTC.

This clonotype occurred many times. V gene TRBV6-5 combines with J gene TRBJ1-6; D is possibly TRBD1 (5 bases). From germline, CDR1 is MNHEY and CDR2 SVGAGI. The CDR3 sequence is 16 residues long. V shed 2 bases and J shed 6 bases, with 14 bases lying between them. CDR3 coding DNA: TGTGCCAGCAGTTACACGGCAGGGAGCCTTAATTCACCCCTCCACTTT. It codes for CASSYTAGSLNSPLHF.

The chain uses TRBV20-1 and TRBJ2-7; 11 bases map to TRBD2. The J segment lost 2 bases and the V segment lost 6 bases, leaving 12 bases of the junction unmatched. Germline V gene sequence: CDR1 DFQATT, CDR2 SNEGSKA (reference sequence). The CDR3 loop spans 16 amino acids. Written as DNA, the CDR3 is TGCAGTGCCCAGGAAGGGCTAGCGGGGGGCACCTACGAGCAGTACTTC. Translated, it gives CSAQEGLAGGTYEQYF.

V gene TRBV12-3 or TRBV12-4 combines with J gene TRBJ2-1; a weak D match, TRBD2 (6 bases). This CDR3 comprises 12 residues. The ends were cut back, 11 bases at V and 6 bases at J, with 14 bases in the middle. In DNA form, the CDR3 reads TGTGCCCGTATTAATAGCGGCAATGAGCAGTTCTTC. Amino acids: CARINSGNEQFF.

This clonotype was recorded at least ten times. J is TRBJ1-2 and V is TRBV20-1; unclear D gene. V lost 6 bases and J 0 bases, leaving 8 bases between the germline ends. The CDR3 runs to 12 residues. Germline V gives CDR1 DFQATT, CDR2 SNEGSKA (reference sequence). The CDR3 region has the DNA TGCAGTGCAACAACAGCTAACTATGGCTACACCTTC. It is translated as CSATTANYGYTF.

This clonotype has ten or more counts. This chain uses TRBV5-1 with TRBJ2-7; TRBD1 might be the D (6 bases). Germline CDR1 is SGHRS and CDR2 is YFSETQ. The CDR3 has 14 amino acids. The V and J ends lost 0 bases and 3 bases respectively, with 10 bases between them. CDR3 loop: CASSLGGHSYEQYF. The CDR3 DNA reads as TGCGCCAGCAGCTTGGGGGGACACAGCTACGAGCAGTACTTC.

At least ten counts were recorded for this clonotype. The J gene is TRBJ2-7, the V gene TRBV6-5; tentatively, D is TRBD1 (5 bases). V lost 6 bases, J lost 1 base, and 13 bases lay in between. Germline V CDR1 and CDR2: MNHEY, SVGAGI. The CDR3 length is 14 residues. The CDR3 reads CASRKGYGSYEQYF. DNA of the CDR3: TGTGCCAGCAGAAAGGGGTATGGGTCCTACGAGCAGTACTTC.

This sequence joins TRBV29-1 and TRBJ2-5, with D hard to call. Trimming took off 7 bases at V and 5 bases at J, with 14 bases between the two ends. CDR3 length: 12 residues. Germline loops: CDR1 SQVTM, CDR2 ANQGSEA. CDR3 nucleotide sequence: TGCAGCGGTGGGGTACCCGGGGAGACCCAGTACTTC. The encoded protein is CSGGVPGETQYF.

This chain's CDR3 is CAGTEANYGYTF. The CDR3 coding sequence is TGCGCCGGGACAGAGGCTAACTATGGCTACACCTTC. The genes are TRBV29-1 and TRBJ1-2, with 7 bases that match TRBD1. CDR1 is SQVTM, CDR2 ANQGSEA, per germline. The CDR3 length is 12 residues.

This clonotype was detected only a few times. Here the CDR3 reads CASSQTSLGEQYF. In DNA form, the CDR3 reads TGTGCCAGCAGCCAAACCTCCTTGGGGGAGCAGTACTTC. The V gene is TRBV11-3, the J gene TRBJ2-7; D gene unclear. The CDR3 spans 13 residues. Trimming left V 5 bases short and J 7 bases short, with 15 bases between. Germline V gene sequence: CDR1 SGHNT, CDR2 YENEEA.

Comments on this clonotype: This may be a read error, as it is one base from a much larger clone. This chain joins TRBV6-5 and TRBJ1-3, with D hard to call. This CDR3 has 14 amino acids. Germline V gene sequence: CDR1 MNHEY, CDR2 SVGAGI. CDR3 residues: CASSPQRYGNTICF. The CDR3 region has the DNA TGTGCCAGCAGTCCCCAGCGGTATGGAAACACCATATGTTTT.

This clonotype was seen many times. The J gene is TRBJ2-7, the V gene TRBV7-2; 8 bases are shared with TRBD2. Trimming at V came to 3 bases and at J to 7 bases, leaving 8 bases not matched to a gene. The CDR3 has 14 residues. The germline gives CDR1 SGHTA, CDR2 FQGNSA. The CDR3, as DNA: TGTGCCAGCAGCTTCGGGGGGGCCCCCCCTGAGCAGTACTTC. This encodes CASSFGGAPPEQYF.

Of note for this clonotype: One end of the junction is discordant with germline, which a read error may explain. V and J are TRBV6-5 and TRBJ1-2; D unclear. Germline CDR1 is MNHEY and CDR2 is SVGAGI. This CDR3 contains 15 residues. The chain's CDR3 is CASSDLVREPYGYTF. The CDR3 nucleotides read TGCGCCAGCAGTGATTTAGTTAGGGAACCCTATGGCTACACCTTC.

This CDR3 reads CASSLTGVSYEQYF. The CDR3 nucleotides read TGTGCCAGCAGCCTGACAGGGGTCTCCTACGAGCAGTACTTC. The gene calls are TRBV4-2 and TRBJ2-7; 8 nucleotides align to TRBD1. Germline-derived CDR1 and CDR2 are LGHNA and YNFKEQ. V shed 4 bases, J shed 0 bases, and the junction held 2 bases outside the gene matches. The CDR3 length is 14 residues.

This clonotype was counted ten times or more. The chain joins TRBV4-2 to TRBJ2-3, with 13 bases fitting TRBD2. V lost 4 bases and J lost 0; bases outside the gene matches: 7. The CDR3 is 18 amino acids. Germline V lookup: CDR1 LGHNA, CDR2 YNFKEQ. The CDR3 bases are TGTGCCAGCAGCCTTACTAGCGGGGGGGCCGGAAGCACAGATACGCAGTATTTT. Its translation is CASSLTSGGAGSTDTQYF.

This sequence joins TRBV7-2 and TRBJ1-6, with 10 positions matching TRBD1. Trimming took 4 bases from V and 9 from J; bases not matched to a gene: 6. CDR3 size: 15 residues. Germline values: CDR1 SGHTA, CDR2 FQGNSA. The CDR3 spells CASSWTGGSPSPLHF. In nucleotides, the CDR3 is TGTGCCAGCAGCTGGACAGGGGGATCTCCTTCACCCCTCCACTTT.

CDR3 protein: CASASLDSYGYTF. The CDR3 DNA follows: TGTGCCAGCGCCTCACTGGACAGCTATGGCTACACCTTC. The chain has TRBV7-4 and TRBJ1-2; the D gene is possibly TRBD1 (6 bases). V was shortened by 8 bases and J by 4 bases, with 14 bases between the two germline ends. Per the germline V gene, CDR1 is SGHVT and CDR2 is SQSDAQ. The CDR3 covers 13 residues. Supplemented by reference TRBV7-4 and TRBJ1-2, the full variable domain reads GAGVSQSPRYKVAKRGRDVALRCDSISGHVTLYWYRQTLGQGSEVLTYSQSDAQRDKSGRPSGRFSAERPERSVSTLKIQRTEQGDSAVYLCASASLDSYGYTFGSGTRLTVV.

The V gene is TRBV4-3, the J gene TRBJ2-3; 8 positions agree with TRBD1. After removal of 0 bases from V and 2 bases from J, the junction contained 4 bases not matched to a gene. There are 16 residues in the CDR3. Germline lookup yields CDR1 LGHNA and CDR2 YSLEER. The CDR3 DNA follows: TGCGCCAGCAGCCAAGATGGGACAGGAGTCACAGATACGCAGTATTTT. Protein sequence: CASSQDGTGVTDTQYF.

This clonotype was counted a few times. The chain uses TRBV6-2 or TRBV6-3 and TRBJ1-4, with D possibly TRBD1 on 6 matching bases. Germline-derived CDR1 and CDR2 are MNHEY and SVGEGT. The CDR3 consists of 15 residues. V was trimmed by 5 bases and J by 4 bases, leaving 14 bases between them. The CDR3 loop is CASSNRQANNEKLFF. The CDR3 nucleotides are TGTGCCAGCAGTAACCGACAGGCCAATAATGAAAAACTGTTTTTT.